The next 8 T cell receptor beta chains were all read from a single sample in a study of T cell changes during pregnancy in multiple sclerosis (dated by TCRdb to 2018 to 2020). Libraries were constructed by the immunoSEQ multiplex PCR assay. TCRdb's version of the immuneACCESS table is confined to in-frame rearrangements and falls short of the full clone set. An unresolved V gene accounts for under half of the shortfall where checked; the remainder is of unknown origin. The sample includes roughly 41,000 clones, with over 90% observed a single time. The ten top clones hold 7% of the sample. The sample in question was CD8+ T cells from peripheral blood mononuclear cells, obtained in the third trimester of pregnancy. These receptors were taken from a female donor with multiple sclerosis, enrolled in a pregnancy study.

This chain connects TRBV5-6 to TRBJ2-5; 11 bases fit TRBD2. This CDR3 spans 15 amino acids. The V segment lost 4 bases and the J segment 4 bases; nucleotides outside the gene matches: 6. Looked up from germline, CDR1 is SGHDT and CDR2 is YYEEEE. In DNA, the CDR3 is TGTGCCAGCAGCAACACTAGCGGGAGTCGAGAGACCCAGTACTTC. Amino acids: CASSNTSGSRETQYF.

The chain couples TRBV30 to TRBJ1-1; D might be TRBD1 (5 bases). The V gene lost 2 bases and the J gene lost 1 base, with 11 bases spanning the gap. Germline V gene sequence: CDR1 GTSNPN, CDR2 SVGIG (reference sequence). This CDR3 contains 14 residues. The DNA for the CDR3 is TGTGCCTGGAGTTGGACAAGTGGGAACACTGAAGCTTTCTTT. It encodes CAWSWTSGNTEAFF.

The genes are TRBV19 and TRBJ2-4; TRBD2 matches at 12 bases. Germline V gene lookup returns CDR1 LNHDA and CDR2 SQIVND (reference sequence). The CDR3 has 15 amino acids. V gave up 5 bases and J gave up 8 bases; unmatched junction bases: 7. CDR3 nucleotides: TGTGCCAGTAGTTGGGAGACTAGCGGGGGCGACATTCAGTACTTC. Translated, it gives CASSWETSGGDIQYF.

CDR3 in amino acids: CASIAGWGREAFF. The DNA of the CDR3 is TGCGCCAGCATAGCAGGGTGGGGTCGCGAAGCTTTCTTT. This chain uses TRBV5-1 with TRBJ1-1, with D possibly being TRBD1 (5 bases). Germline V CDR1 and CDR2: SGHRS, YFSETQ. Trimming took off 6 bases at V and 8 bases at J, with 17 bases between the two ends. The CDR3 is 13 residues long.

The chain links TRBV19 to TRBJ1-1; D unresolved. The ends were cut back, 1 base at V and 5 bases at J, with 29 bases in the middle. Germline-derived CDR1 and CDR2 are LNHDA and SQIVND (reference sequence). CDR3 length: 20 amino acids. The CDR3 DNA is TGTGCCAGTAGTATAGCTGGGGAGGAGGGTTTGTGGAGAGTGGGGACTGAAGCTTTCTTT. Its translation: CASSIAGEEGLWRVGTEAFF.

This clone was seen once. The V gene is TRBV19, the J gene TRBJ1-1; D not resolved. The V end was cut by 3 bases, the J end by 1 base, with 6 bases between. Germline values: CDR1 LNHDA, CDR2 SQIVND (reference sequence). CDR3 length: 13 amino acids. As DNA, the CDR3 is TGTGCCAGTAGTATCTCAGAGAACACTGAAGCTTTCTTT. Translation: CASSISENTEAFF.

This clone was recorded once. V gene TRBV7-6 combines with J gene TRBJ2-5, with D possibly TRBD1 on 6 matching bases. The V gene's germline CDR1 is SGHVS and CDR2 FNYEAQ. The V end lost 5 bases, the J end lost 2 bases, and 9 bases lay between the germline ends. The CDR3 is 13 residues long. The CDR3, as DNA: TGTGCCAGCAGCCGACAGGAGCAAGAGACCCAGTACTTC. Protein: CASSRQEQETQYF.

The chain has TRBV30 and TRBJ2-5; D gene uncertain. Germline assignment: CDR1 GTSNPN and CDR2 SVGIG (reference sequence). Between the trimmed V and J ends, which lost 1 base and 0 bases, there was a span of 6 bases. This CDR3 spans 13 amino acids. As DNA, the CDR3 is TGTGCCTGGAGTGCTAAGTACCAAGAGACCCAGTACTTC. Encoded protein: CAWSAKYQETQYF.